A selection of T cell receptor beta chains follows, all from one sample in a study of T cell repertoires in aging, cancer and after chemotherapy. From the multiplex PCR reads, TCRdb called clonotypes with MiXCR, one entry per CDR3 protein. This sample yields about 5,500 distinct CDR3 sequences, of which 25% to 35% are seen a single time; 5.8% belongs to the top ten. The sequenced material came from blood. Source of these receptors: a human donor in good health. Each CDR3 is given with its conserved first and last residue. The D gene is left open where the match is weak. Size values are once, few and many counts, or a class for expanded clones, and some rows have none.

CDR3 protein: CASSPPDSYDGYTF
CDR3 DNA: TGTGCCAGCAGCCCCCCGGACAGTTACGATGGCTACACCTTC
clone size: .
V gene: TRBV7-9
D gene: .
J gene: TRBJ1-2

CDR3 protein: CASSQSRAETQYF
CDR3 DNA: TGTGCCAGTAGCCAAAGCCGGGCGGAGACCCAGTACTTC
clone size: medium-sized
V gene: TRBV19
D gene: .
J gene: TRBJ2-5

CDR3 protein: CASSLDRVSSYNSPLHF
CDR3 DNA: TGTGCCAGCAGTTTAGACCGAGTAAGCTCCTATAATTCACCCCTCCACTTT
clone size: few
V gene: TRBV6-1
D gene: .
J gene: TRBJ1-6

CDR3 protein: CASRPSGGQGNTQYF
CDR3 DNA: TGTGCCAGCAGGCCTAGCGGGGGTCAGGGAAATACGCAGTATTTT
clone size: medium-sized
V gene: TRBV27
D gene: TRBD2
J gene: TRBJ2-3

CDR3 protein: CSARDRGAETQYF
CDR3 DNA: TGCAGTGCTAGAGATCGGGGCGCCGAGACCCAGTACTTC
clone size: .
V gene: TRBV20-1
D gene: .
J gene: TRBJ2-5

CDR3 protein: CASSQDVAARDTDTQYF
CDR3 DNA: TGTGCCAGCAGCCAAGATGTCGCTGCACGTGACACAGATACGCAGTATTTT
clone size: .
V gene: TRBV4-2
D gene: .
J gene: TRBJ2-3

CDR3 protein: CASSHKVEYYEQYF
CDR3 DNA: TGTGCCAGCAGCCACAAGGTGGAGTACTACGAGCAGTACTTC
clone size: .
V gene: TRBV7-9
D gene: .
J gene: TRBJ2-7

CDR3 protein: CASRNRGPRTEAFF
CDR3 DNA: TGTGCCAGTAGAAACAGGGGGCCTCGCACTGAAGCTTTCTTT
clone size: few
V gene: TRBV19
D gene: TRBD1
J gene: TRBJ1-1

CDR3 protein: CASSSGLAASTDTQYF
CDR3 DNA: TGTGCCAGCAGCTCGGGACTAGCGGCTAGCACAGATACGCAGTATTTT
clone size: few
V gene: TRBV5-4
D gene: TRBD2
J gene: TRBJ2-3

CDR3 protein: CASSLRGRDGYTF
CDR3 DNA: TGTGCCAGCAGCCTCAGGGGCCGCGATGGCTACACCTTC
clone size: medium-sized
V gene: TRBV27
D gene: .
J gene: TRBJ1-2

CDR3 protein: CAISLLARSSYNEQFF
CDR3 DNA: TGTGCCATCAGTTTATTGGCCAGGAGCTCCTACAATGAGCAGTTCTTC
clone size: once
V gene: TRBV27
D gene: .
J gene: TRBJ2-1

CDR3 protein: CASSPPGVGETQYF
CDR3 DNA: TGTGCCAGCAGCCCCCCAGGGGTGGGGGAGACCCAGTACTTC
clone size: few
V gene: TRBV5-4
D gene: .
J gene: TRBJ2-5

CDR3 protein: CASSRIGAPFNQPQHF
CDR3 DNA: TGTGCCAGCAGCCGAATAGGGGCCCCCTTCAATCAGCCCCAGCATTTT
clone size: few
V gene: TRBV27
D gene: .
J gene: TRBJ1-5

CDR3 protein: CAISEKDRDNEQFF
CDR3 DNA: TGTGCCATCAGTGAAAAGGACAGGGACAATGAGCAGTTCTTC
clone size: few
V gene: TRBV10-3
D gene: TRBD1
J gene: TRBJ2-1

CDR3 protein: CASSEAWGTGYTF
CDR3 DNA: TGTGCCAGCAGTGAAGCATGGGGGACTGGCTACACCTTC
clone size: few
V gene: TRBV6-1
D gene: .
J gene: TRBJ1-2

CDR3 protein: CSARDPASDANEQYF
CDR3 DNA: TGCAGTGCTAGAGATCCTGCTAGCGATGCTAACGAGCAGTACTTC
clone size: .
V gene: TRBV20-1
D gene: .
J gene: TRBJ2-7

CDR3 protein: CASSSRGQSTDTQYF
CDR3 DNA: TGTGCCAGTAGTAGCAGGGGGCAAAGCACAGATACGCAGTATTTT
clone size: medium-sized
V gene: TRBV19
D gene: TRBD1
J gene: TRBJ2-3

CDR3 protein: CASSSRDSFATNEKLFF
CDR3 DNA: TGTGCCAGCAGCAGCCGGGACAGCTTTGCAACTAATGAAAAACTGTTTTTT
clone size: .
V gene: TRBV7-9
D gene: TRBD1
J gene: TRBJ1-4

CDR3 protein: CASHLLGNQPQHF
CDR3 DNA: TGTGCCAGCCACCTCTTGGGCAATCAGCCCCAGCATTTT
clone size: .
V gene: TRBV6-1
D gene: .
J gene: TRBJ1-5

CDR3 protein: CASSGQGDNEQFF
CDR3 DNA: TGTGCCAGCAGTGGACAGGGTGACAATGAGCAGTTCTTC
clone size: .
V gene: TRBV5-6
D gene: TRBD1
J gene: TRBJ2-1

CDR3 protein: CASSHSRQGGDYEQYF
CDR3 DNA: TGTGCCAGCAGTCACTCCCGACAGGGGGGGGACTACGAGCAGTACTTC
clone size: .
V gene: TRBV7-9
D gene: TRBD1
J gene: TRBJ2-7

CDR3 protein: CASSLLSLGTDTQYF
CDR3 DNA: TGTGCCAGCAGCCTCCTGTCGCTTGGCACAGATACGCAGTATTTT
clone size: large
V gene: TRBV11-1
D gene: .
J gene: TRBJ2-3

CDR3 protein: CASSSWDRGYAGTQYF
CDR3 DNA: TGTGCCAGCAGCTCCTGGGACAGGGGGTACGCAGGGACCCAGTACTTC
clone size: .
V gene: TRBV5-6
D gene: TRBD1
J gene: TRBJ2-5